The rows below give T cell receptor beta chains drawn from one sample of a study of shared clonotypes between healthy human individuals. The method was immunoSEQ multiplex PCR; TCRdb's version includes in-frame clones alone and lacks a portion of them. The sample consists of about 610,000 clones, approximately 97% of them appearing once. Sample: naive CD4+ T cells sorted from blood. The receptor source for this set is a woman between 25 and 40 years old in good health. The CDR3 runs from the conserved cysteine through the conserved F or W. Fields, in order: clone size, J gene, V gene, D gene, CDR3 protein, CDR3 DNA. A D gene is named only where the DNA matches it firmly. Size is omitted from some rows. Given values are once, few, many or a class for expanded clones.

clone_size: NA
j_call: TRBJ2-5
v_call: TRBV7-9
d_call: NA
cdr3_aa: CASSSDRLADQETQYF
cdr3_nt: TGTGCCAGCAGCTCAGACAGGCTAGCGGACCAAGAGACCCAGTACTTC

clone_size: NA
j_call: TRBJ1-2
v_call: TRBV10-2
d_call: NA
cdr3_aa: CATRELANYGYTF
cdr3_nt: TGCGCCACTAGGGAACTAGCTAACTATGGCTACACCTTC

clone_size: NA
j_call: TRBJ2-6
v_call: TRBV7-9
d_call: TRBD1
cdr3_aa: CASSLATGSPGANVLTF
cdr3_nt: TGTGCCAGCAGCTTAGCGACAGGGTCACCTGGGGCCAACGTCCTGACTTTC

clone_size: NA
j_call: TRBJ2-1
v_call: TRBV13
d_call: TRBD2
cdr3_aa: CASSLKPFLAGGLNEQFF
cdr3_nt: TGTGCCAGCAGCTTAAAACCGTTCCTAGCGGGAGGGTTAAATGAGCAGTTCTTC

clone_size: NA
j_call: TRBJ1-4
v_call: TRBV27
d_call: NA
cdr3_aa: CASSFGRGGEKLFF
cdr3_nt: TGTGCCAGCAGTTTTGGGCGAGGGGGTGAAAAACTGTTTTTT

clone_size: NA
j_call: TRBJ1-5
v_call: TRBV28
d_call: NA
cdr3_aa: CASTISPGAQPQHF
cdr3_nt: TGTGCCAGCACCATATCTCCCGGGGCTCAGCCCCAGCATTTT

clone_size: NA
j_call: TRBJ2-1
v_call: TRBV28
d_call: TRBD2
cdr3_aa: CASRSWASGISSYNEQFF
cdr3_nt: TGTGCCAGCAGGAGTTGGGCTAGCGGGATCTCGTCCTACAATGAGCAGTTCTTC

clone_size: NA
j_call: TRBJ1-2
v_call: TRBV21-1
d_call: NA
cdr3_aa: CASSRVNYGYTF
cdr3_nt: TGTGCCAGCAGTAGGGTTAACTATGGCTACACCTTC

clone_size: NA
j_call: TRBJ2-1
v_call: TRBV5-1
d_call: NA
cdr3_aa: CASSLGGSLPRVGYNEQFF
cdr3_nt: TGCGCCAGCAGCTTGGGGGGCAGCCTCCCGAGGGTTGGTTACAATGAGCAGTTCTTC

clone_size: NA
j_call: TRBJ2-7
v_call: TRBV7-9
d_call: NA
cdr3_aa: CATGLGGVDEQYF
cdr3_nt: TGTGCCACCGGCCTGGGGGGAGTAGACGAGCAGTACTTC

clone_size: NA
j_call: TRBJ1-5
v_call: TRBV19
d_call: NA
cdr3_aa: CASSKERGAVQPQHF
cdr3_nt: TGTGCCAGTAGTAAGGAGAGGGGCGCGGTTCAGCCCCAGCATTTT

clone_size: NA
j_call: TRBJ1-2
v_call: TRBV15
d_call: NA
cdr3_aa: CATSRVGSNGYTF
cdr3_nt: TGTGCCACCAGCAGAGTGGGAAGTAATGGCTACACCTTC

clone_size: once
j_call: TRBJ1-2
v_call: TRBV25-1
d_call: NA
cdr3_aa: CASSERTRRGYTF
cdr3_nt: TGTGCCAGCAGTGAGAGGACGAGGCGGGGCTACACCTTC

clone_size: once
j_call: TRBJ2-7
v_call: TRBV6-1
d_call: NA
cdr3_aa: CATQTTVSYEQYF
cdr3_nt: TGTGCCACCCAGACGACAGTCTCCTACGAGCAGTACTTC

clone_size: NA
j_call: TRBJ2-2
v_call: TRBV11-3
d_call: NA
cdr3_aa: CASSLGGQTNTGELFF
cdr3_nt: TGTGCCAGCAGCCTAGGTGGGCAAACGAACACCGGGGAGCTGTTTTTT

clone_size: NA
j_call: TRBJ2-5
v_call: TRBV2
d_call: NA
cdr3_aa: CASSDNSASQETQYF
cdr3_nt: TGTGCCAGCAGTGATAATAGCGCGAGCCAAGAGACCCAGTACTTC

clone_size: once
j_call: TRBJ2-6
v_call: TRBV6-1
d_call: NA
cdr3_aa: CASSGVQGTSGANVLTF
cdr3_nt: TGTGCCAGCAGTGGCGTCCAGGGTACCTCTGGGGCCAACGTCCTGACTTTC

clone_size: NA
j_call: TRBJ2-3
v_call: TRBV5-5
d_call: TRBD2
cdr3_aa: CASSIRLAGNTDTQYF
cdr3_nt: TGTGCCAGCAGCATCCGACTAGCGGGAAACACAGATACGCAGTATTTT

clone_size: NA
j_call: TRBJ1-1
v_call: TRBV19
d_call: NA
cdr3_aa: CASRRGGLNTEAFF
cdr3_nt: TGTGCCAGTAGACGGGGGGGCCTAAACACTGAAGCTTTCTTT

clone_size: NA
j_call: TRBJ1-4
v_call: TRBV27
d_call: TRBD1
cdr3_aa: CASSAGTAINEKLFF
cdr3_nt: TGTGCCAGCAGTGCGGGGACAGCTATCAATGAAAAACTGTTTTTT

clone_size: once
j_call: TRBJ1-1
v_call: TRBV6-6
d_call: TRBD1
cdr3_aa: CASSQQGMYTEAFF
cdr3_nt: TGTGCCAGCAGTCAACAGGGGATGTACACTGAAGCTTTCTTT

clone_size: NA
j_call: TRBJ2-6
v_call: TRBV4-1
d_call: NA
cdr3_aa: CASSYRTPGANVLTF
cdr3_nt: TGCGCCAGCAGCTATAGGACACCGGGGGCCAACGTCCTGACTTTC

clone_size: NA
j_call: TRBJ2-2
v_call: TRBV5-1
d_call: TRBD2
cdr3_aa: CASHFAGDTGELFF
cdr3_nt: TGCGCCAGCCACTTTGCGGGAGACACCGGGGAGCTGTTTTTT

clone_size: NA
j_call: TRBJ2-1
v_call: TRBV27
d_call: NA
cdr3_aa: CASSRLWSTGDYNEQFF
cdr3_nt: TGTGCCAGCAGCCGCTTATGGTCTACCGGGGACTACAATGAGCAGTTCTTC

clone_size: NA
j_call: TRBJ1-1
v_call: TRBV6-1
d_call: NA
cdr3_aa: CASSVMRNRNTEAFF
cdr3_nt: TGTGCCAGCAGTGTAATGAGGAACCGGAACACTGAAGCTTTCTTT

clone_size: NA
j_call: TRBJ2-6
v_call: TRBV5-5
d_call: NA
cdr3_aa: CASRGSPGANVLTF
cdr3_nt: TGTGCCAGCAGAGGGTCCCCTGGGGCCAACGTCCTGACTTTC

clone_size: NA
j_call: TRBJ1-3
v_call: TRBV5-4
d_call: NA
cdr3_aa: CASSLGSGGNTIYF
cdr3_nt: TGTGCCAGCAGCTTGGGATCCGGGGGAAACACCATATATTTT

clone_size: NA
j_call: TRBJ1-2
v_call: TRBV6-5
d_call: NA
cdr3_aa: CASSYVGGGGYTF
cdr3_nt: TGTGCCAGCAGTTACGTGGGAGGGGGTGGCTACACCTTC

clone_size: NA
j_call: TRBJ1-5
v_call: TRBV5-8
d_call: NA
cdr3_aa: CASSLGRRNQPQHF
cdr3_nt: TGTGCCAGCAGCTTGGGCAGGAGAAATCAGCCCCAGCATTTT

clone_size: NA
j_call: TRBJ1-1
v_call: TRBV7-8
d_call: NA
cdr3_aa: CASSLERNTEAFF
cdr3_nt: TGTGCCAGCAGCTTGGAGAGGAACACTGAAGCTTTCTTT

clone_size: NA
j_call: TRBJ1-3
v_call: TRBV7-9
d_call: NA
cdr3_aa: CASSLGNSGNTIYF
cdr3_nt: TGTGCCAGCAGCTTAGGGAACTCTGGAAACACCATATATTTT

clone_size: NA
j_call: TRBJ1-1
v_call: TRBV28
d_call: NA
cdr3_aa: CASSLNGEPNTEAFF
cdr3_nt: TGTGCCAGCAGTTTGAATGGAGAGCCGAACACTGAAGCTTTCTTT

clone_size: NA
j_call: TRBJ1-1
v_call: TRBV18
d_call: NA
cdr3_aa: CASLPGQANTEAFF
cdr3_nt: TGTGCCAGCTTACCGGGCCAAGCTAACACTGAAGCTTTCTTT

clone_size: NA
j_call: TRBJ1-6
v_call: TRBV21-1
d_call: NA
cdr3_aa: CASSKGSQAGGNSPLHF
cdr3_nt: TGTGCCAGCAGCAAAGGAAGCCAGGCTGGGGGGAATTCACCCCTCCACTTT

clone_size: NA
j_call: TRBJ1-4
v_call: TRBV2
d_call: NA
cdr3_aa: CASNWGRTRTNEKLFF
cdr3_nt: TGTGCCAGCAATTGGGGGCGGACAAGAACTAATGAAAAACTGTTTTTT

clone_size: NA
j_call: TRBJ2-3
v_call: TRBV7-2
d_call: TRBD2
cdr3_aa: CASSLAGVGTDTQYF
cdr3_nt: TGTGCCAGCAGTCTAGCGGGGGTGGGCACAGATACGCAGTATTTT

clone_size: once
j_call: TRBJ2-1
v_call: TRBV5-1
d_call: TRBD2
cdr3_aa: CASSLVLAGGLYNEQFF
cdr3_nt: TGCGCCAGCAGCTTGGTGCTAGCGGGAGGGCTTTACAATGAGCAGTTCTTC

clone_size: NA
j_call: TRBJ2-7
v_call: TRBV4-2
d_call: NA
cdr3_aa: CASSQDIRGDEQYF
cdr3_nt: TGTGCCAGCAGCCAAGATATACGAGGGGACGAGCAGTACTTC

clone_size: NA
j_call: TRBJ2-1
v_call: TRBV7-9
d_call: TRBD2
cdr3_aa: CASSFSSGRYNEQFF
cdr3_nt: TGTGCCAGCAGCTTTTCTAGCGGGAGGTACAATGAGCAGTTCTTC

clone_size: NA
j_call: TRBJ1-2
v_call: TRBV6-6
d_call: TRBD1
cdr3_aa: CASKQTGDGYTF
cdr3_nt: TGTGCCAGCAAGCAGACAGGGGATGGCTACACCTTC

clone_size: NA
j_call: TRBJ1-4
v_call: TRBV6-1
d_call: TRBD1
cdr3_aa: CASRLGTGNEKLFF
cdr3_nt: TGTGCCAGCAGACTGGGGACAGGGAATGAAAAACTGTTTTTT

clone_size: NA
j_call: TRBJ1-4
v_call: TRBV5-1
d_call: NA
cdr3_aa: CASSRAQATNEKLFF
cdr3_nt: TGCGCCAGCAGTCGGGCCCAAGCAACTAATGAAAAACTGTTTTTT

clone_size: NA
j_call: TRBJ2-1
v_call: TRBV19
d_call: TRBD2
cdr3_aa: CASSPFPTSGKGEQFF
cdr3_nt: TGTGCCAGTAGTCCCTTCCCGACTAGCGGGAAGGGTGAGCAGTTCTTC

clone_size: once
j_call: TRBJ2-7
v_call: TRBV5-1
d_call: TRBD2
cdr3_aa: CASSPAGSGRARGQYF
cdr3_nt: TGCGCCAGCAGCCCCGCAGGTAGCGGGAGGGCCAGGGGGCAGTACTTC

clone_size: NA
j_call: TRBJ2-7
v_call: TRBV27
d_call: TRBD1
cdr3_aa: CASSLGSGTGNIYEQYF
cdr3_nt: TGTGCCAGCAGTCTTGGCTCCGGGACAGGGAATATCTACGAGCAGTACTTC